The 15 T cell receptor beta chains given below trace back to one sample, sequenced in a study of OX40 agonist ivuxolimab in advanced cancers. TCRdb's copy holds only in-frame clones and misses some; the assay was immunoSEQ multiplex PCR. Here the sample spans about 70,000 clones, roughly 85% being singletons. Sample: CD4+ or CD8+ T cells sorted from blood, taken in a trial of the OX40 agonist ivuxolimab. These receptors were obtained from an adult with an advanced solid tumor such as melanoma, head and neck, liver or kidney cancer.

The rearrangement joins TRBV7-2 to TRBJ2-7; the D call may be TRBD1 or TRBD2 (5 bases each). The CDR3 covers 18 residues. The germline gives CDR1 SGHTA, CDR2 FQGNSA. V lost 4 bases and J lost 0, with 22 bases in between. The CDR3 sequence: CASSSTSAMRGDSYEQYF. The CDR3 nucleotides read TGTGCCAGCAGCTCAACGTCTGCCATGCGAGGGGACTCCTACGAGCAGTACTTC.

The chain is built from TRBV7-6 and TRBJ2-1; D might be TRBD2 (6 bases). The V gene's germline CDR1 is SGHVS and CDR2 FNYEAQ. This CDR3 spans 15 amino acids. Trimming stripped 0 bases from V and 4 bases from J, with 10 bases between. The CDR3 region is CASSLAGTPYNEQFF. The CDR3, as DNA: TGTGCCAGCAGCTTAGCCGGGACTCCTTACAATGAGCAGTTCTTC.

J is TRBJ1-2 and V is TRBV28; D is ambiguous. CDR3 size: 14 residues. Trimming pared 8 bases from V and 8 bases from J, leaving 21 bases between. In germline, CDR1 is MDHEN, CDR2 SYDVKM. In nucleotides, the CDR3 is TGTGCCAGCTACAGTTTATTGGGCAGGAAAGGCTACACCTTC. This codes for CASYSLLGRKGYTF.

The CDR3 is CASSQSGGGPGANVLTF. Here the CDR3 DNA reads TGTGCCAGCAGCCAGAGCGGTGGAGGACCTGGGGCCAACGTCCTGACTTTC. V is TRBV4-2 and J is TRBJ2-6, with D maybe TRBD2 (5 bases). CDR3 length: 17 amino acids. Trimming removed 3 bases from V and 2 bases from J, with 14 bases in between. Germline values: CDR1 LGHNA, CDR2 YNFKEQ.

This clone was recorded a few times. The chain couples TRBV6-1 to TRBJ1-2, with D unresolved. Germline V gives CDR1 MNHNS, CDR2 SASEGT. The CDR3 covers 13 residues. The V end lost 8 bases, the J end lost 2 bases, and 12 bases lay between the germline ends. CDR3 nucleotides: TGTGCCAGCGCAGGAGGCCAGAACTATGGCTACACCTTC. It specifies CASAGGQNYGYTF.

The chain combines TRBV6-6 with TRBJ1-4; D is possibly TRBD1 (6 bases). The V gene lost 2 bases and the J gene lost 8 bases, with 12 bases spanning the gap. Germline V gene data show CDR1 as MNHNY and CDR2 as SVGAGI (reference sequence). The CDR3 runs 14 residues. The CDR3 nucleotides read TGTGCCAGCAGTTACACACAGGGAAACGAAAAACTGTTTTTT. It codes for CASSYTQGNEKLFF.

V usage is TRBV7-9 and J usage is TRBJ2-2, with unresolved D. The length of the CDR3 is 13 residues. Trimming took 1 base from V and 6 from J, leaving 6 bases between them. The germline gives CDR1 SEHNR, CDR2 FQNEAQ (reference sequence). The CDR3 sequence is CASSLVGPGELFF. The CDR3 DNA reads as TGTGCCAGCAGCTTAGTAGGACCCGGGGAGCTGTTTTTT.

DNA for the CDR3: TGTGCCAGCACTAGGGACAGTGGAGGCTACACCTTC. Protein: CASTRDSGGYTF. The J gene is TRBJ1-2, the V gene TRBV9; TRBD1 matches at 7 bases. The CDR3 covers 12 residues. The V gene's germline CDR1 is SGDLS and CDR2 YYNGEE. The junction had 7 bases not matched to a gene; V was cut back by 6 bases and J by 8 bases.

This chain links TRBV7-8 with TRBJ1-5; D might be TRBD1 (6 bases). Germline-derived CDR1 and CDR2 are SGHVS and FQNEAQ. This CDR3 contains 16 residues. Trimming removed 5 bases at V and 1 base at J, with 15 bases between. CDR3 bases: TGTGCCAGCAGCCCGGGCGGGGGGCAGAGCAATCAGCCCCAGCATTTT. It translates to CASSPGGGQSNQPQHF.

The rearrangement links TRBV10-3 to TRBJ1-1; 9 positions agree with TRBD1. This CDR3 comprises 14 residues. V lost 6 bases to trimming and J lost 1 base; unmatched junction nucleotides: 3. CDR1 is ENHRY, CDR2 SYGVKD, per germline. CDR3 sequence: CAIRTGGENTEAFF. The CDR3 DNA reads TGTGCCATCAGGACAGGGGGTGAGAACACTGAAGCTTTCTTT.

This chain uses TRBV4-1 with TRBJ1-5, with D possibly matching TRBD1 (6 bases). The CDR3 has 17 amino acids. V was trimmed by 1 base and J by 0 bases, leaving 13 bases between them. Germline values: CDR1 MGHRA, CDR2 YSYEKL. CDR3 coding DNA: TGCGCCAGCAGCCAAGGAGGCAGGGGCCCTAGCAATCAGCCCCAGCATTTT. Protein product: CASSQGGRGPSNQPQHF.

The rearrangement uses TRBV19 and TRBJ1-1, with D possibly being TRBD1 (6 bases). This CDR3 region has 15 residues. Per germline, CDR1 LNHDA and CDR2 SQIVND (reference sequence). Between the trimmed V and J ends, which lost 6 bases and 4 bases, there was a span of 18 bases. CDR3 bases: TGTGCCAGTAGGACAGGCCATCTAGAATTCACTGAAGCTTTCTTT. Translation gives CASRTGHLEFTEAFF.

The chain employs TRBV29-1 and TRBJ1-3; D is possibly TRBD1 (5 bases). The CDR3 covers 13 residues. Germline loops: CDR1 SQVTM, CDR2 ANQGSEA. The germline V and J ends were trimmed by 0 bases and 2 bases, with 5 bases remaining between them. The CDR3 region is CSVEEGPGNTIYF. The CDR3 nucleotides are TGCAGCGTTGAAGAGGGACCTGGAAACACCATATATTTT.

The chain recombines TRBV2 with TRBJ1-6; TRBD1 matches at 8 bases. The germline V gene has CDR1 SNHLY and CDR2 FYNNEI. This CDR3 is built from 14 residues. Trimming at V came to 7 bases and at J to 9 bases, leaving 8 bases not matched to a gene. The CDR3 here is CASTLQGGGSPLHF. The CDR3 bases are TGTGCCAGCACTCTACAGGGGGGGGGTTCACCCCTCCACTTT.

This clone was found a few times. The chain combines TRBV2 with TRBJ1-2; 7 bases line up with TRBD1. This CDR3 is 13 amino acids long. Germline values: CDR1 SNHLY, CDR2 FYNNEI. V lost 7 bases, J lost 7 bases, and 9 bases stayed unmatched. CDR3 bases: TGTGCCAGCAATCAGGGGGAAGCGCGTGGCTACACCTTC. Translated: CASNQGEARGYTF. The whole variable domain, filled in from reference TRBV2 and TRBJ1-2, reads EPEVTQTPSHQVTQMGQEVILRCVPISNHLYFYWYRQILGQKVEFLVSFYNNEISEKSEIFDDQFSVERPDGSNFTLKIRSTKLEDSAMYFCASNQGEARGYTFGSGTRLTVV.